The T cell receptor beta chain under discussion was sequenced for a study of tumor-infiltrating lymphocytes in primary liver carcinoma. Study-wide points: Tumors and blood were compared for top-250-clone fraction, and tumors had the significantly higher value (p = 0.039). Tumor-blood pairs (like tumor-adjacent pairs) overlapped less than tumor region pairs did.

Germline V lookup: CDR1 SGHNT, CDR2 YENEEA. With termini counted, the CDR3 has 14 amino acids. As to this clonotype: Its antigen is currently unknown. The CDR3 does not end in the conserved phenylalanine or tryptophan, so this is likely a read error. The limits of the CDR3 on the DNA are not certain, so only TCRdb's listed CDR3 is given.

TCR beta cDNA came from approximately 540 ng total RNA, primed with a constant-region primer. Three nested multiplex PCR rounds, a slightly modified ARM-PCR, produced the libraries for TCR beta. The study ran its first two PCR rounds for nine to eleven cycles each, using TRBV1-TRBV30 forward primers and a C-beta reverse primer. From the multiplex PCR reads, TCRdb called clonotypes with MiXCR, one entry per CDR3 protein. Of approximately 110,000 distinct CDR3 sequences detected, 50% to 65% appear once; the ten largest clones hold roughly a tenth. Investigators took RNA and DNA out together from 20-30 mg of unsorted bulk tissue. Every single tumor sample held over 85% viable tumor cells.

Sequencing was performed on liver tumor tissue from sampling region 1. Subset specified: tumor region T1, superior pole. This TCR was recovered from a woman aged 55 to 70 with primary liver carcinoma and hepatitis B virus infection. The chain combines TRBV11-3 with TRBJ1-2. The CDR3: CASSLATVFDGYSS.